The subject of this entry is one T cell receptor beta chain. The antigen remains undetermined. This specimen belongs to a study of cytomegalovirus exposure and HLA in healthy donors. Primers: 60 Vbeta forward and 13 Jbeta reverse. Per the original data handling: In a later analysis, some 10 million of some 80 million unique beta chains occurred in at least two donors. The method was immunoSEQ multiplex PCR; TCRdb's version includes in-frame clones alone and lacks a portion of them. Clone size and V and J calls were adopted from that table, with D and trimming inferred from the DNA. Among fewer than 150,000 clones listed, around 80% were seen once. The study's findings and limits: A later analysis reportedly identified an Asian-associated ancestry cluster as carrying fewer N-insertions than the approximately 730-donor mean. Among immune exposure information, only CMV serostatus was available.

The specimen was PBMCs. This receptor was obtained from a man aged 40-55 years in good health and CMV-seropositive.

Here the CDR3 reads CASSGTGPYEQYF. DNA for the CDR3: TGTGCCAGCAGCGGGACAGGACCCTACGAGCAGTACTTC. The V gene is TRBV7-8, the J gene TRBJ2-7; TRBD1 matches at 8 bases. Germline V gene sequence: CDR1 SGHVS, CDR2 FQNEAQ. This CDR3 spans 13 amino acids. V lost 5 bases and J lost 2; bases outside the gene matches: 2.